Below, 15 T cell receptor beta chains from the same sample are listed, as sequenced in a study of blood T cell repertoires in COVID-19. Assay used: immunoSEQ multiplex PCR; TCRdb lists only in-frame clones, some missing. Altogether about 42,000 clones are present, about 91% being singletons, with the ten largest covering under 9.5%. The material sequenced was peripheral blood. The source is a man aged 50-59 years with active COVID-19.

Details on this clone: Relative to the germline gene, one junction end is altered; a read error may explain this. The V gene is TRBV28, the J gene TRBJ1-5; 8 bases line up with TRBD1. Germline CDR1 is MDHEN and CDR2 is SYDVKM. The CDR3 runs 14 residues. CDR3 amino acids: CASHSDLDRGAGDF. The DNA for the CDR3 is TGTGCCAGCCACTCCGATCTCGACAGGGGAGCAGGGGATTTT.

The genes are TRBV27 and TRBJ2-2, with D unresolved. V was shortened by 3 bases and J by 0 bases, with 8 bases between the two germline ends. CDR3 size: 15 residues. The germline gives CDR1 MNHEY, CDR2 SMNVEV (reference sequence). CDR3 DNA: TGTGCCAGCAGTTTTATTAGTCCGAACACCGGGGAGCTGTTTTTT. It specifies CASSFISPNTGELFF.

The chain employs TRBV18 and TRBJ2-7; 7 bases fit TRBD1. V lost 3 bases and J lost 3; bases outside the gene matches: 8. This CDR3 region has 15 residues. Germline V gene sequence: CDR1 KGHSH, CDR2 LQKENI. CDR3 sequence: CASSPDTGEFYEQYF. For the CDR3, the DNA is TGTGCCAGCTCACCGGATACAGGGGAGTTCTACGAGCAGTACTTC.

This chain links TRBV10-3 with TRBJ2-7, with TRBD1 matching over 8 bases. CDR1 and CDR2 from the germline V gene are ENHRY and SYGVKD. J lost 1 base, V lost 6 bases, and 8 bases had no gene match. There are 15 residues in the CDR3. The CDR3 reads CAISTTGGRSYEQYF. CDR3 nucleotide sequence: TGTGCCATCAGCACCACAGGGGGGAGGTCCTACGAGCAGTACTTC.

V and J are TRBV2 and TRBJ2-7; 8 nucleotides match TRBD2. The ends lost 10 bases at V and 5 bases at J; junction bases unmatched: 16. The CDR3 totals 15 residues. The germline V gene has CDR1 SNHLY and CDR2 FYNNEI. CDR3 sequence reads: CATGPPGLVVDEQYF. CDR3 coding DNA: TGTGCCACCGGACCTCCGGGACTAGTTGTAGACGAGCAGTACTTC.

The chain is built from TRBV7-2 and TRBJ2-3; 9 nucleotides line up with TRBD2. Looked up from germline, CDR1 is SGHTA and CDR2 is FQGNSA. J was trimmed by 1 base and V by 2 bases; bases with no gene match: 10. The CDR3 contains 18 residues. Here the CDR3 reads CASSLRGGRGVGTDTQYF. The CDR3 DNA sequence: TGTGCCAGCAGCTTACGAGGCGGGAGGGGGGTTGGCACAGATACGCAGTATTTT.

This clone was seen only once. The CDR3 sequence: CASSFSIDRRPYGYTF. CDR3 sequence (DNA): TGTGCCAGCAGTTTTTCCATTGACAGGCGACCTTATGGCTACACCTTC. This chain links TRBV27 with TRBJ1-2; a weak D match, TRBD1 (6 bases). V lost 3 bases to trimming and J lost 5 bases, with 19 bases between them. The germline V gene has CDR1 MNHEY and CDR2 SMNVEV (reference sequence). The CDR3 consists of 16 residues.

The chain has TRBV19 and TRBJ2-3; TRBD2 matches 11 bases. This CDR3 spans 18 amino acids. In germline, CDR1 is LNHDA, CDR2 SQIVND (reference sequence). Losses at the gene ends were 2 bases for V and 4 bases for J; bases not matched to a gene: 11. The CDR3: CASSIRSLAGGIADTQYF. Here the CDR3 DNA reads TGTGCCAGTAGTATAAGGTCCCTAGCGGGAGGCATCGCAGATACGCAGTATTTT.

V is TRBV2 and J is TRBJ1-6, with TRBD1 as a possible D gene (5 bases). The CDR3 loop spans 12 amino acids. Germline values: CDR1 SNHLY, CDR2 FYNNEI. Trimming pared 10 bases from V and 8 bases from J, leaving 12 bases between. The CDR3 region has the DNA TGTGCCACAAGGGGTTTCGATTCACCCCTCCACTTT. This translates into CATRGFDSPLHF.

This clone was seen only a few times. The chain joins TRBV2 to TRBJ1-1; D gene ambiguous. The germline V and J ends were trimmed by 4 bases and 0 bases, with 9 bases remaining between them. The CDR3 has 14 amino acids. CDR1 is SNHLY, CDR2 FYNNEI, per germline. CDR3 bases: TGTGCCAGCAGTGTGGAGTCGGTGAACACTGAAGCTTTCTTT. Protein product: CASSVESVNTEAFF.

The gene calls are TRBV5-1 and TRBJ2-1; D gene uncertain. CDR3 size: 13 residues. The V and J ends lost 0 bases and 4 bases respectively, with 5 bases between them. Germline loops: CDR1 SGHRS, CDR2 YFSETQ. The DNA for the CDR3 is TGCGCCAGCAGCTTGGACAGATACAATGAGCAGTTCTTC. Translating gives CASSLDRYNEQFF.

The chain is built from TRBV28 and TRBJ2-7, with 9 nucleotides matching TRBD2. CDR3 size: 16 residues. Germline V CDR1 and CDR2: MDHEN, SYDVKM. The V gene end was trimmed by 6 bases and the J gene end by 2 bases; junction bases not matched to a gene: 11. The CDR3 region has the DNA TGTGCCAGCAGGGCTAGCGGGAATCATATCGCCTACGAGCAGTACTTC. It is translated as CASRASGNHIAYEQYF.

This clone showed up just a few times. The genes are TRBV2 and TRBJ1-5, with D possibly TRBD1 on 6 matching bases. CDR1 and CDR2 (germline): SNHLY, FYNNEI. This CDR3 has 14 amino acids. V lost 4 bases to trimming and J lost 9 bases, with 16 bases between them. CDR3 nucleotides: TGTGCCAGCAGTGGGGGGCAGGGCACGGGGCCCCAGCATTTT. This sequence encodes CASSGGQGTGPQHF.

This CDR3 reads CASSRGLDQETQYF. CDR3 sequence (DNA): TGTGCCAGCAGTCGGGGACTAGACCAAGAGACCCAGTACTTC. The genes are TRBV6-5 and TRBJ2-5, with 8 bases fitting TRBD2. CDR1 and CDR2 (germline): MNHEY, SVGAGI. Germline trimming cut 5 bases from V and 0 bases from J; bases unmatched to any gene: 2. The length of the CDR3 is 14 residues.

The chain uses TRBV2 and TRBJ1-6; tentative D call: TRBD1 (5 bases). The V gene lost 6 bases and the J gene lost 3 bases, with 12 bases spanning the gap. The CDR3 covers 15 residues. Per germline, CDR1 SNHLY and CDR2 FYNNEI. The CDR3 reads CASRARTNYNSPLHF. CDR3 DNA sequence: TGTGCCAGCAGGGCGAGGACAAACTATAATTCACCCCTCCACTTT. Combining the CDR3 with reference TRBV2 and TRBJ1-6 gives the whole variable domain EPEVTQTPSHQVTQMGQEVILRCVPISNHLYFYWYRQILGQKVEFLVSFYNNEISEKSEIFDDQFSVERPDGSNFTLKIRSTKLEDSAMYFCASRARTNYNSPLHFGNGTRLTVT.